Presented here are 28 T cell receptor beta chains from one specimen sequenced in a study of cytomegalovirus exposure and HLA in healthy donors. In the PCR, 60 Vbeta and 13 Jbeta primers were used. Data came from immunoSEQ multiplex PCR; TCRdb stores just in-frame clones and leaves some out. The top ten hold 0.45% to 0.55% of the sample, which has 120,000 to 150,000 clones, 70% to 90% seen once. Sequenced sample: PBMCs. The receptor set was obtained from a woman aged 40 to 50 in good health and CMV-seronegative.

The rearrangement links TRBV5-4 to TRBJ2-1; 9 bases are shared with TRBD2. CDR1 SGHNT and CDR2 YYREEE come from the germline V gene (reference sequence). The CDR3 loop spans 15 amino acids. Trimming cost V 1 base and J 9 bases; bases outside gene matches: 8. CDR3 sequence reads: CASSLSAGGQSEQFF. The CDR3 DNA reads as TGTGCCAGCAGCTTGTCAGCGGGAGGTCAAAGTGAGCAGTTCTTC.

The chain uses TRBV7-8 and TRBJ2-2; 9 positions agree with TRBD1. Germline values: CDR1 SGHVS, CDR2 FQNEAQ. The length of the CDR3 is 16 residues. V trimming: 1 base; J trimming: 5 bases; junction bases outside the gene matches: 5. The CDR3: CASSLGQGVRTGELFF. The DNA of the CDR3 is TGTGCCAGCAGCTTAGGACAGGGGGTCCGTACCGGGGAGCTGTTTTTT.

V gene TRBV6-5 combines with J gene TRBJ1-3; D is perhaps TRBD1 (5 bases). The CDR3 length is 15 residues. Germline V gene sequence: CDR1 MNHEY, CDR2 SVGAGI. Trimming pared 6 bases from V and 0 bases from J, leaving 12 bases between. As DNA, the CDR3 is TGTGCCAGCAGGATCGACAGCCTCTCTGGAAACACCATATATTTT. Translating it yields CASRIDSLSGNTIYF.

The chain couples TRBV28 to TRBJ2-3; 14 bases map to TRBD2. The ends lost 5 bases at V and 5 bases at J; junction bases unmatched: 3. The V gene's germline CDR1 is MDHEN and CDR2 SYDVKM. The CDR3 is made up of 15 amino acids. CDR3 protein: CASSPGLAGVDTQYF. The CDR3 DNA is TGTGCCAGCAGTCCGGGACTAGCGGGAGTAGATACGCAGTATTTT.

The CDR3 is CASTLTGEGYTF. Written as DNA, the CDR3 is TGTGCCAGCACCCTGACAGGGGAAGGCTACACCTTC. This chain connects TRBV6-6 to TRBJ1-2; TRBD1 matches 8 bases. This CDR3 spans 12 amino acids. Germline CDR1 reads MNHNY; CDR2 reads SVGAGI (reference sequence). The junction had 6 bases not matched to a gene; V was cut back by 7 bases and J by 8 bases.

DNA for the CDR3: TGTGCCAGCAGCCGGGACAGGGTCAACACTGAAGCTTTCTTT. Translated: CASSRDRVNTEAFF. V usage is TRBV5-4 and J usage is TRBJ1-1; 9 bases line up with TRBD1. Germline V gives CDR1 SGHNT, CDR2 YYREEE (reference sequence). The CDR3 is 14 residues long. The V and J ends lost 4 bases and 2 bases, in that order; junction bases with no gene match: 3.

V usage is TRBV5-6 and J usage is TRBJ2-7; D call uncertain. V shed 1 base and J shed 6 bases, with 8 bases lying between them. CDR3 length equals 12 residues. CDR1 is SGHDT, CDR2 YYEEEE, per germline. CDR3 residues: CASSLSPLEQYF. In DNA form, the CDR3 reads TGTGCCAGCAGCTTGAGCCCACTCGAGCAGTACTTC.

The chain carries TRBV11-3 and TRBJ2-1; perhaps TRBD1 as D (5 bases). V lost 4 bases and J lost 8, with 12 bases in between. The CDR3 has 13 amino acids. CDR1 is SGHNT and CDR2 is YENEEA in the germline V gene. This chain's CDR3 is CASSSQGSDEQFF. The CDR3 DNA is TGTGCCAGCAGCTCGCAGGGCTCGGATGAGCAGTTCTTC.

Here the CDR3 reads CASSYGGVHTEAFF. The CDR3 DNA reads as TGTGCCAGCAGTTACGGCGGGGTCCACACTGAAGCTTTCTTT. The rearrangement uses TRBV6-5 and TRBJ1-1, with D uncertain. Per the germline V gene, CDR1 is MNHEY and CDR2 is SVGAGI. The V and J ends lost 2 bases and 3 bases respectively, with 10 bases between them. The CDR3 totals 14 residues.

This chain joins TRBV5-1 and TRBJ2-2, with 8 bases identical to TRBD1. Germline trimming cut 4 bases from V and 6 bases from J; bases unmatched to any gene: 8. The CDR3 consists of 15 residues. Germline V CDR1 and CDR2: SGHRS, YFSETQ. CDR3 in amino acids: CASSPGQVIAGELFF. The CDR3 region has the DNA TGCGCCAGCAGCCCGGGACAGGTGATCGCCGGGGAGCTGTTTTTT.

The chain combines TRBV6-5 with TRBJ2-2; 13 bases map to TRBD2. There are 16 residues in the CDR3. Germline CDR1 and CDR2: MNHEY and SVGAGI. Trimming at V came to 2 bases and at J to 6 bases, leaving 3 bases not matched to a gene. In DNA form, the CDR3 reads TGTGCCAGCAGTTACGCCGGACTAGCGGGAGCCGGGGAGCTGTTTTTT. This translates into CASSYAGLAGAGELFF.

CDR3 in DNA: TGTGCCAGCAGCTCCACTAGAGCCGGGGAGCTGTTTTTT. Translated: CASSSTRAGELFF. The genes are TRBV11-2 and TRBJ2-2; a weak D match, TRBD2 (5 bases). The CDR3 spans 13 residues. Germline CDR1 is SGHAT and CDR2 is FQNNGV. Trimming removed 4 bases at V and 6 bases at J, with 9 bases between.

The chain is built from TRBV19 and TRBJ2-6, with D possibly being TRBD1 (6 bases). Per germline, CDR1 LNHDA and CDR2 SQIVND (reference sequence). The CDR3 length is 17 residues. Trimming cost V 0 bases and J 2 bases, with 11 bases left between them. The CDR3 reads CASSIEWTVPGANVLTF. DNA of the CDR3: TGTGCCAGTAGTATAGAGTGGACAGTACCTGGGGCCAACGTCCTGACTTTC.

The genes are TRBV28 and TRBJ1-1; tentatively, D is TRBD1 (5 bases). Germline-derived CDR1 and CDR2 are MDHEN and SYDVKM. Between the trimmed V and J ends, which lost 3 bases and 4 bases, there was a span of 12 bases. The CDR3 length is 14 residues. The CDR3 DNA is TGTGCCAGCAGTTTGGTACAGGCTGCCACTGAAGCTTTCTTT. Residues: CASSLVQAATEAFF. Together with reference TRBV28 and TRBJ1-1, the CDR3 gives the full variable domain: DVKVTQSSRYLVKRTGEKVFLECVQDMDHENMFWYRQDPGLGLRLIYFSYDVKMKEKGDIPEGYSVSREKKERFSLILESASTNQTSMYLCASSLVQAATEAFFGQGTRLTVV.

This clone was recorded only once. The chain couples TRBV2 to TRBJ2-3, with unresolved D. V lost 7 bases to trimming and J lost 5 bases, with 10 bases between them. The CDR3 has 12 amino acids. CDR1 and CDR2 (germline): SNHLY, FYNNEI. This chain's CDR3 is CASIKLLDTQYF. The CDR3 DNA reads TGTGCCAGCATCAAATTGTTAGATACGCAGTATTTT.

V gene TRBV7-2 combines with J gene TRBJ1-3; D is ambiguous. Germline V lookup: CDR1 SGHTA, CDR2 FQGNSA. The CDR3 runs 15 residues. Trimming cost V 2 bases and J 2 bases, with 10 bases left between them. Here the CDR3 DNA reads TGTGCCAGCAGCTTACGCGGGGTAACTGGAAACACCATATATTTT. It encodes CASSLRGVTGNTIYF.

The chain couples TRBV28 to TRBJ1-5, with D unclear. This CDR3 has 12 amino acids. V lost 7 bases and J 4 bases, leaving 8 bases between the germline ends. Germline CDR1 MDHEN, CDR2 SYDVKM. The DNA for the CDR3 is TGTGCCAGCATGGCAGGTAATCAGCCCCAGCATTTT. It is translated as CASMAGNQPQHF.

The V call is TRBV2, the J call TRBJ1-1, with 7 positions matching TRBD1. From germline, CDR1 is SNHLY and CDR2 FYNNEI. This CDR3 spans 12 amino acids. V was clipped by 7 bases and J by 5 bases; unmatched bases: 4. The CDR3 DNA sequence: TGTGCCAGCATAAACAGGGGAACTGAAGCTTTCTTT. Translated, it gives CASINRGTEAFF.

V gene TRBV30 combines with J gene TRBJ2-3, with a possible D match to TRBD2 (5 bases). The CDR3 length is 16 residues. The germline CDR1 and CDR2 sequences are GTSNPN and SVGIG (reference sequence). The V and J ends lost 1 base and 0 bases respectively, with 14 bases between them. The CDR3 protein is CAWSDPRGPSTDTQYF. CDR3 coding DNA: TGTGCCTGGAGTGACCCTCGCGGGCCTAGCACAGATACGCAGTATTTT.

The chain links TRBV7-9 to TRBJ2-5; 7 bases map to TRBD2. Judging by the DNA end, TRBJ2-7 fits better; the J call may be wrong. The germline CDR1 and CDR2 sequences are SEHNR and FQNEAQ (reference sequence). This CDR3 is 16 amino acids long. The DNA for the CDR3 is TGTGCCAGCAGCGTAGATATCTGGGGGGGTCGCCACGAGCAGTACTTC. It translates to CASSVDIWGGRHEQYF.

The chain carries TRBV11-3 and TRBJ2-2; TRBD1 matches 9 bases. J was trimmed by 7 bases and V by 5 bases; bases with no gene match: 8. Germline V gene lookup returns CDR1 SGHNT and CDR2 YENEEA. The CDR3 sequence is 15 residues long. DNA for the CDR3: TGTGCCAGCAGCCCCAACAGGGGGCGGGACGGGGAGCTGTTTTTT. Translated, it gives CASSPNRGRDGELFF.

The rearrangement joins TRBV7-9 to TRBJ2-3, with 8 bases that match TRBD2. Germline V CDR1 and CDR2: SEHNR, FQNEAQ (reference sequence). With V trimmed by 7 bases and J by 7 bases, 16 bases remained unmatched. The CDR3 is made up of 16 amino acids. CDR3 residues: CASTLTYGLAPYTQYF. CDR3 sequence (DNA): TGTGCCAGCACCCTCACCTATGGACTAGCCCCCTATACGCAGTATTTT.

The chain is built from TRBV5-6 and TRBJ1-2; weak D call: TRBD1 (6 bases). The germline CDR1 and CDR2 sequences are SGHDT and YYEEEE. The CDR3 runs 19 residues. Trimming removed 0 bases at V and 5 bases at J, with 26 bases between. The CDR3, as DNA: TGTGCCAGCAGCTTGGCAAGGGGGTCAGGGGATTTCCTTAGATATGGCTACACCTTC. Its translation is CASSLARGSGDFLRYGYTF.

This clone was detected only a few times. The J gene is TRBJ1-1, the V gene TRBV14; maybe TRBD1 (5 bases). This CDR3 contains 14 residues. With 4 bases removed from V and 2 bases from J, the gap between germline ends came to 11 bases. CDR1 is SGHDN and CDR2 is FVKESK in the germline V gene. CDR3 in DNA: TGTGCCAGCAGCCTTTGGGACTTCAACACTGAAGCTTTCTTT. This codes for CASSLWDFNTEAFF.

The chain carries TRBV7-6 and TRBJ2-7, with a tentative D call TRBD1 (7 bases). Trimming pared 2 bases from V and 2 bases from J, leaving 22 bases between. Looked up from germline, CDR1 is SGHVS and CDR2 is FNYEAQ. CDR3 length equals 18 residues. DNA of the CDR3: TGTGCCAGCAGCTTAAGGGGAGGAAAGGGGGCTGAACCCTACGAGCAGTACTTC. Amino acid sequence: CASSLRGGKGAEPYEQYF.

The chain is built from TRBV5-4 and TRBJ2-3, with TRBD2 as a possible D gene (5 bases). The V gene's germline CDR1 is SGHNT and CDR2 YYREEE (reference sequence). The V and J ends lost 1 base and 1 base respectively, with 10 bases between them. This CDR3 is built from 15 residues. CDR3 protein: CASSLPKLGTDTQYF. CDR3 coding DNA: TGTGCCAGCAGCTTGCCCAAACTAGGCACAGATACGCAGTATTTT.

This rearrangement joins TRBV7-2 to TRBJ2-1, with TRBD1 matching 12 bases. The germline CDR1 and CDR2 sequences are SGHTA and FQGNSA. This CDR3 is 17 amino acids long. V shed 1 base and J 4 bases; nucleotides not matched to a gene: 5. Here the CDR3 DNA reads TGTGCCAGCAGCTTAGAAGGGACAGGGGGCTGGTACAATGAGCAGTTCTTC. This sequence encodes CASSLEGTGGWYNEQFF.

This clone appeared a few times. The chain employs TRBV25-1 and TRBJ1-1, with no clear D. Germline values: CDR1 MGHDK, CDR2 SYGVNS. The CDR3 has 16 residues. V was cut by 7 bases and J by 5 bases, with 23 bases left in between. CDR3: CASTNAPGKEVTEAFF. In DNA form, the CDR3 reads TGTGCCAGCACTAATGCGCCCGGGAAGGAAGTTACTGAAGCTTTCTTT.